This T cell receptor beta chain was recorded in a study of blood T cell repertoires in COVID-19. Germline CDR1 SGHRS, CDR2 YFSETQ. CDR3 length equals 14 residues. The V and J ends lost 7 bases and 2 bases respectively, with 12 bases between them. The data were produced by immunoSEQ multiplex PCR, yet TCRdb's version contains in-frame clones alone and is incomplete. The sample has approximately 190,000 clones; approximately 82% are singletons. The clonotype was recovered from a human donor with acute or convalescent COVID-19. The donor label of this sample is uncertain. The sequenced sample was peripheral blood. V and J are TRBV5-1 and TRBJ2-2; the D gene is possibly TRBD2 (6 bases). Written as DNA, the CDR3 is TGCGCCAGCGGGGAGGACGGCAACACCGGGGAGCTGTTTTTT. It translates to CASGEDGNTGELFF.